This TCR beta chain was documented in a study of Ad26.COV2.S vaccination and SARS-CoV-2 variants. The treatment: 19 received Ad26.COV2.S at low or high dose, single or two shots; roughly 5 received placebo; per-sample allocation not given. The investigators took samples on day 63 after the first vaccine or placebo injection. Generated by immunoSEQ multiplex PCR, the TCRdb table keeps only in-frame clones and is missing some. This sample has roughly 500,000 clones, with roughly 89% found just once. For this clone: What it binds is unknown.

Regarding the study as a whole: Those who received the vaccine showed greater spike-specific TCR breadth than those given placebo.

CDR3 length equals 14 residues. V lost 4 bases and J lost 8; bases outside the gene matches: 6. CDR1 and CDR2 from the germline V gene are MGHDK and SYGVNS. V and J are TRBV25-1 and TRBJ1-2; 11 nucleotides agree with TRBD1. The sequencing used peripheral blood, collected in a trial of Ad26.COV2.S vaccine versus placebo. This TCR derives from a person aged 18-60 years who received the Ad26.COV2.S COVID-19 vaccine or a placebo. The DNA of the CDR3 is TGTGCCAGCAGTGCGGACAGGGGGCTTAAGGGCTACACCTTC. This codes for CASSADRGLKGYTF.